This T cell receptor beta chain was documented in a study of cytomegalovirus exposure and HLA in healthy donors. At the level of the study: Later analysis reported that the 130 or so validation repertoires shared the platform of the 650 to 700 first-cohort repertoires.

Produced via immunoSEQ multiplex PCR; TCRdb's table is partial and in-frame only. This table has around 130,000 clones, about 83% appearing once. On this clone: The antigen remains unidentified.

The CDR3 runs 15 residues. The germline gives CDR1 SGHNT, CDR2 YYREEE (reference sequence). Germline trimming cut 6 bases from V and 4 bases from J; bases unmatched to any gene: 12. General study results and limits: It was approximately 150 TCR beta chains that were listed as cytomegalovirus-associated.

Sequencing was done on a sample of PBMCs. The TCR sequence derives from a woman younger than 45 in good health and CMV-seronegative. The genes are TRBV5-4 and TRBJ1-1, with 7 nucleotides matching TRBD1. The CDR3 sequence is CASTIQPTGTTEAFF. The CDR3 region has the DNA TGTGCCAGCACCATACAACCGACAGGGACCACTGAAGCTTTCTTT.